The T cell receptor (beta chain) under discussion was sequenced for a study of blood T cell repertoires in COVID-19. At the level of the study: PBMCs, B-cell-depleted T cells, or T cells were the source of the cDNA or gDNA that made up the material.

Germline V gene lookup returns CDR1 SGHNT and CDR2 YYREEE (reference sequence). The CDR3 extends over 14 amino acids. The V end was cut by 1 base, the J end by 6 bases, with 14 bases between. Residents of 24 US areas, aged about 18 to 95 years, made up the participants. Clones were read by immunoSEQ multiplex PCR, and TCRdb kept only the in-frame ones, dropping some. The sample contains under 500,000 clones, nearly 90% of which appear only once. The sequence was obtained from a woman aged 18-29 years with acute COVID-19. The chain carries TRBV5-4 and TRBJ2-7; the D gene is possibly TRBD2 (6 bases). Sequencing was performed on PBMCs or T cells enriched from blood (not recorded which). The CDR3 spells CASSLIGSGGEQYF. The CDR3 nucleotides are TGTGCCAGCAGCTTGATTGGGTCCGGGGGCGAGCAGTACTTC.